The present T cell receptor (beta chain) was sequenced within a study of neurological immune-mediated disorders. Using its own MiXCR run on the 5' RACE reads, TCRdb lists one record per CDR3 protein. The sample carries tens of thousands of distinct CDR3 sequences, roughly an eighth recorded once. Trimming at V came to 5 bases and at J to 6 bases, leaving 11 bases not matched to a gene. This CDR3 has 15 amino acids. Germline CDR1 reads MNHEY; CDR2 reads SVGAGI. This clonotype was detected ten times or more. This chain connects TRBV6-5 to TRBJ1-1; 8 bases agree with TRBD1. The sample comprised PBMCs. The clonotype originates from a woman aged 50 to 65 with HTLV-1-associated myelopathy (HAM/TSP). The CDR3 nucleotides read TGTGCCAGCAGTCCCGGGACAGGTTTGCTCCCTGAAGCTTTCTTT. Residues: CASSPGTGLLPEAFF.